This entry features one TCR beta chain sequence. Its specificity is unknown. Within the sample, other DNA sequences also encode this same CDR3. The length of the CDR3 is 13 residues. V was clipped by 1 base and J by 7 bases, with 10 bases between them. Germline CDR1 is LNHDA and CDR2 is SQIVND (reference sequence). Clones were read by immunoSEQ multiplex PCR, and TCRdb kept only the in-frame ones, dropping some. The sample shows over 50,000 clones, over 75% of them seen only once. This record comes from a study of Tregs in tolerant kidney transplant recipients. General observations from the study: Biological reproducibility was not directly addressed, but technical replication error appeared minimal. Tolerant patients' donor-specific Tregs expanded beyond overall Tregs, suggesting antigen-driven growth. The most relevant donor-specific Treg TCRbeta repertoire apparently came from expansion with activated donor B cells. Findings come from small patient numbers and require larger validation.

The sequence came from a human donor who received a combined kidney and bone marrow transplant. This sequence joins TRBV19 and TRBJ1-2, with a weak D call TRBD1 (6 bases). Sample: Tregs from blood, taken before the transplant. CDR3 region: CASSIGGRGGYTF. In nucleotides, the CDR3 is TGTGCCAGTAGTATAGGGGGGCGAGGTGGCTACACCTTC.